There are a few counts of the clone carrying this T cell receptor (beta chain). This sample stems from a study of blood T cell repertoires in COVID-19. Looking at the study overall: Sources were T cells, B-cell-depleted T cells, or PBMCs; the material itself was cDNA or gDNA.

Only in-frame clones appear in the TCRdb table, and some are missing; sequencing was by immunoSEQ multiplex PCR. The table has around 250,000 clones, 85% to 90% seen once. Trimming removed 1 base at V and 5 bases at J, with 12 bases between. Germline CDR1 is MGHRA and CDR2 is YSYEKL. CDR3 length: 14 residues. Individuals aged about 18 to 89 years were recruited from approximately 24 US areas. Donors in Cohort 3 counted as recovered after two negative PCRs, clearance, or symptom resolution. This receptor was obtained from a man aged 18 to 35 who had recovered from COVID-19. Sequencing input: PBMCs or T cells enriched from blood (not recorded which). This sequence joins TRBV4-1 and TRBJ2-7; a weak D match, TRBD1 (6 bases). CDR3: CASSQAGRGHEQYF. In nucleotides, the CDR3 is TGCGCCAGCAGCCAAGCAGGCAGGGGCCACGAGCAGTACTTC.